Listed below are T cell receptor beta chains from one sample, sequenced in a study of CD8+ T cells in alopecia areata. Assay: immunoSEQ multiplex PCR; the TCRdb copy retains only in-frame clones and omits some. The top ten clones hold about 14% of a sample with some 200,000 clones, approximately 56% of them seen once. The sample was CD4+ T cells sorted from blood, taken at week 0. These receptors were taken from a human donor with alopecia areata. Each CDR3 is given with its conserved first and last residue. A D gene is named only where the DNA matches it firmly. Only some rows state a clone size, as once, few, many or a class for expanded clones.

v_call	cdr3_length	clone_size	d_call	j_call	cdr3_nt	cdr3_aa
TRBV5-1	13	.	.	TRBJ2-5	TGCGCCAGCAGTCCCCAGCCACAAGAGACCCAGTACTTC	CASSPQPQETQYF
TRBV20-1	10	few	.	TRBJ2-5	TGCAGTGCTAGAGTGGAGACCCAGTACTTC	CSARVETQYF
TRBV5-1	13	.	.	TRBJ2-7	TGCGCCAGCAGCTTGCAAGGGTCAAACGAGCAGTACTTC	CASSLQGSNEQYF
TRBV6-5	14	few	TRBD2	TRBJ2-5	TGTGCCAGCGGGGGGGAAAGTATGGGAGAGACCCAGTACTTC	CASGGESMGETQYF
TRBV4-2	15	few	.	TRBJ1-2	TGTGCCAGCAGCCTTCTCCCAGCTACTGCGGATGGCTACACCTTC	CASSLLPATADGYTF
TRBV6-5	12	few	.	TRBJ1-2	TGTGCCACCGGACCCAGAGGCTATGGCTACACCTTC	CATGPRGYGYTF
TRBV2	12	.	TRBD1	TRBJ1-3	TGTGCCAGCGACAGGGCGGGAAACACCATATATTTT	CASDRAGNTIYF
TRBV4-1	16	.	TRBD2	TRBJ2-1	TGCGCCAGCAGCCTCGGGACTAGCGGGGGGTGGAGCGAGCAGTTCTTC	CASSLGTSGGWSEQFF
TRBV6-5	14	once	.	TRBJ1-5	TGTGCCAGCAGTTTAACGACGGGGAATCAGCCCCAGCATTTT	CASSLTTGNQPQHF
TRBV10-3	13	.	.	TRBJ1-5	TGTGCCATCAGTGAAATTTTGGATCAGCCCCAGCATTTT	CAISEILDQPQHF
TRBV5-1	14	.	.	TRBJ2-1	TGCGCCAGCAGTGATCAAAGGGGAAGGAATGAGCAGTTCTTC	CASSDQRGRNEQFF
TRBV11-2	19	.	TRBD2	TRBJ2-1	TGTGCCAGCAGCCACTACGCGGGGGGCCCAAATGCAGCCTACAATGAGCAGTTCTTC	CASSHYAGGPNAAYNEQFF
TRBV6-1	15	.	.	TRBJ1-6	TGTGCCAGCTCCTTTTCGGTGGCTGATAATTCACCCCTCCACTTT	CASSFSVADNSPLHF
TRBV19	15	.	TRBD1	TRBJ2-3	TGTGCCAGTAGTATATTAGGACAGGGGGCAGATACGCAGTATTTT	CASSILGQGADTQYF
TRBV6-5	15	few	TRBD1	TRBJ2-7	TGTGCCAGCAGTTACCGGGACAGGGGGCCTTACGAGCAGTACTTC	CASSYRDRGPYEQYF
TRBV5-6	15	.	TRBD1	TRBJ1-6	TGTGCCAGCAGCTTGGAGGACAGGGGATATTCACCCCTCCACTTT	CASSLEDRGYSPLHF
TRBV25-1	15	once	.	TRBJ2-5	TGTGCCAGCAGTGGAATCCGGACAGAACAAGAGACCCAGTACTTC	CASSGIRTEQETQYF
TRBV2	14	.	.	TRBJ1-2	TGTGCCAGCAGTGTGTCAGCCTTTAACTATGGCTACACCTTC	CASSVSAFNYGYTF
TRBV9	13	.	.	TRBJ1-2	TGTGCCAGCAGCGCCAGGGGAGGCGCTGGCTACACCTTC	CASSARGGAGYTF
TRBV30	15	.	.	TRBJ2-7	TGTGCCTGGAGCGCCGCCTGGGACACCCGGGGCGAGCAGTACTTC	CAWSAAWDTRGEQYF
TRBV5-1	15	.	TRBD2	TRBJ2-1	TGCGCCAGCAGCTTGGTTGCGGGGGGGCCAGGTGAGCAGTTCTTC	CASSLVAGGPGEQFF
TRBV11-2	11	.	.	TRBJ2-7	TGTGCCAGCAGCCGCAACTACGAGCAGTACTTC	CASSRNYEQYF
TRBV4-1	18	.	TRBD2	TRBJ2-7	TGCGCCAGCAGCCAAGAACGACTAGCGGGGGCAACCTCCTACGAGCAGTACTTC	CASSQERLAGATSYEQYF
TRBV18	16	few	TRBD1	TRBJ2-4	TGTGCCAGCTCACCACGGGACAGGTCGGGTTTAAACATTCAGTACTTC	CASSPRDRSGLNIQYF
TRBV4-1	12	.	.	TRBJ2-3	TGCGCCAGCAGCCAGGTGGCAGATACGCAGTATTTT	CASSQVADTQYF
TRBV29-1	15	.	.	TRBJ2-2	TGCAGCGTTGAAGATGGCGTCGGCGGGACCGGGGAGCTGTTTTTT	CSVEDGVGGTGELFF
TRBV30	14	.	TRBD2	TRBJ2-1	TGTGCCTGGACAGGACTAGGGTCCTACAATGAGCAGTTCTTC	CAWTGLGSYNEQFF
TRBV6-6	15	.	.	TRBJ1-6	TGTGCCAGCAGTTACAGGGTTCTCTATAATTCACCCCTCCACTTT	CASSYRVLYNSPLHF
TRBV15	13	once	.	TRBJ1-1	TGTGCCACCAGGGGCGGCACAAACACTGAAGCTTTCTTT	CATRGGTNTEAFF
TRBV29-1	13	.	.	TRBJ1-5	TGCAGCGTTGAAACCGGGGCCAATCAGCCCCAGCATTTT	CSVETGANQPQHF
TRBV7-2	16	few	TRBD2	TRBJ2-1	TGTGCCAGCAGCTTACCGGGACTAGCGGGGTGGAATGAGCAGTTCTTC	CASSLPGLAGWNEQFF
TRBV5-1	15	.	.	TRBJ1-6	TGCGCCAGCAGCTTGGCGGCAGGGAGGAATTCACCCCTCCACTTT	CASSLAAGRNSPLHF